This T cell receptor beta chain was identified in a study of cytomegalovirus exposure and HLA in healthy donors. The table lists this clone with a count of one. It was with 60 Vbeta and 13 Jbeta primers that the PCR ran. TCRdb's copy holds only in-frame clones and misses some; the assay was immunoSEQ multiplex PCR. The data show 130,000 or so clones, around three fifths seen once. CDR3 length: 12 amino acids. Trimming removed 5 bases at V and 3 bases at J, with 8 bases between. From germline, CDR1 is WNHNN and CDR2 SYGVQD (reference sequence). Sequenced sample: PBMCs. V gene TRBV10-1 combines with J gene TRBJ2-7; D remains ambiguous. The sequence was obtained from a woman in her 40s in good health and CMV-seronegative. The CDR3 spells CASSLYLYEQYF. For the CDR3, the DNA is TGCGCCAGCAGTTTATATCTCTACGAGCAGTACTTC.